This TCR beta chain was identified during a study of blood T cell repertoires in COVID-19. Study in general: T cells, B-cell-depleted T cells, or PBMCs supplied cDNA or gDNA.

In the original analysis: Quantification of nucleated cells was approximated via reference gene primer amplification. Sequenced by immunoSEQ multiplex PCR; TCRdb stores in-frame clones only, minus some. V, J and clone size are those of that table, while D and trimming were read from the DNA. The sample comprises 140,000 to 150,000 clones, around 85% of which are singletons, and roughly 2.9% rests with the top ten. Trimming removed 6 bases from V and 5 bases from J; junction bases left unmatched: 10. Per germline, CDR1 SGHAT and CDR2 FQNNGV. This CDR3 comprises 16 residues. The chain links TRBV11-2 to TRBJ2-2; 9 nucleotides align to TRBD1. The sample taken for sequencing was peripheral blood. This TCR was recovered from a woman aged 40 to 50 with active or convalescent COVID-19. CDR3 loop: CASRPTGTGRTGELFF. The CDR3 DNA sequence: TGTGCCAGCAGACCGACCGGGACAGGGAGGACCGGGGAGCTGTTTTTT.